This TCR beta chain was documented in a study of shared clonotypes between healthy human individuals. CDR3 length: 18 amino acids. Germline V lookup: CDR1 SNHLY, CDR2 FYNNEI. The V end was cut by 4 bases, the J end by 8 bases, with 26 bases between. Cells designated naive CD8 were CD45RO-negative and were positively selected for CCR7, with terminally differentiated effector memory CD45RA+ cells excluded. Produced via immunoSEQ multiplex PCR; TCRdb's table is partial and in-frame only. In the table there are more than 2 million clones, about 94% of which are singletons. Input material: naive CD8+ T cells from PBMCs. V and J are TRBV2 and TRBJ2-2; D tentatively fits TRBD1 or TRBD2 (5 bases each). This clonotype originated in a man younger than 30 in good health. Some clones in this sample may be carry-over from other donors' samples. CDR3 sequence (DNA): TGTGCCAGCAGTGTTGTGGGACCGTCCCCCCCCGTCGTAGGGGAGCTGTTTTTT. This sequence encodes CASSVVGPSPPVVGELFF.